This T cell receptor beta chain was found in a study of T cell repertoires in cytomegalovirus infection. The overall study: Peptides in the study included HLA-C-restricted and HLA-B-restricted CMV epitopes. Through public TCR beta signatures, both CMV infection and matching HLA type were indicated. Study results and limitations: Within the response measured ex vivo, HLA-C-restricted CMV-specific TCR beta clonotypes were dominant. Based on cumulative public TCR beta family frequency, carriers of CMV plus the relevant HLA were identified.

TCRdb reprocessed the reads with MiXCR, giving one entry per CDR3 protein. Here the sample spans approximately 590,000 distinct CDR3 sequences, about 39% being singletons. The CDR3 has 15 amino acids. V lost 4 bases and J lost 4; bases outside the gene matches: 7. Per germline, CDR1 SGHNT and CDR2 YYREEE (reference sequence). Of note for this clonotype: The antigen remains unidentified.

The rearrangement links TRBV5-4 to TRBJ1-3; 8 nucleotides match TRBD1. The sequence derives from a human donor in good health (CMV status not recorded). Some clones in this sample may be carry-over from other donors' samples. The source was cultured PBMCs, collected from culture after CMV antigen stimulation. The CDR3 sequence: CASSGQGLTGNTIYF. As DNA, the CDR3 is TGTGCCAGCAGCGGACAGGGTCTAACCGGAAACACCATATATTTT. The full variable domain, with the rest looked up from reference TRBV5-4 and TRBJ1-3, is ETGVTQSPTHLIKTRGQQVTLRCSSQSGHNTVSWYQQALGQGPQFIFQYYREEENGRGNFPPRFSGLQFPNYSSELNVNALELDDSALYLCASSGQGLTGNTIYFGEGSWLTVV.